The present TCR beta chain was sequenced within a study of fetal regulatory T cell absence and autoimmunity. The study's findings and limits: Compared with cord blood, pancreas showed oligoclonal TCR enrichment, some clones over 95-fold.

The length of the CDR3 is 16 residues. The germline V gene encodes CDR1 MNHEY and CDR2 SVGAGI. Trimming cost V 0 bases and J 5 bases, with 16 bases left between them. The sample holds one count of this clone. Its antigen is not known. The assay was run at survey level. Using immunoSEQ multiplex PCR, the repertoire was profiled, and TCRdb retains in-frame clones only, with some absent. The sample consists of approximately 46,000 clones, approximately 80% of them appearing once. This rearrangement joins TRBV6-5 to TRBJ2-5; TRBD2 might be the D (7 bases). The sequenced material came from cord blood. This clonotype was obtained from a newborn boy with IPEX syndrome. CDR3 nucleotides: TGTGCCAGCAGTTACTCCCGGGAGAGGGGGGGGGAGACCCAGTACTTC. Residues: CASSYSRERGGETQYF.